Listed here is a single TCR beta chain. The antigen remains undetermined. TCRdb independently ran MiXCR on the 5' RACE reads; one entry per CDR3 protein. The table lists 35,000 to 45,000 distinct CDR3 sequences, approximately 22% of them singletons. The sample belongs to a study of spatial heterogeneity in lung cancer. The wider study: Samples came from some 73 TRACERx patients with untreated early-stage lung cancer. Each distinct TCR and UMI combination averaged more than ten appearances in raw reads. Study-wide results and caveats: More often at tumor resection than at routine follow-up, ubiquitous expanded tumor TCRs were detected in the blood.

Time point defined: blood at routine non-recurrence follow-up after resection. Whole RNA, isolated from tumor, nontumor lung or frozen PBMC, was sequenced without prior sorting. Germline V gives CDR1 LNHDA, CDR2 SQIVND (reference sequence). The CDR3 has 14 amino acids. Trimming removed 7 bases from V and 3 bases from J, with 14 bases in between. This chain links TRBV19 with TRBJ2-3, with D possibly TRBD1 on 5 matching bases. The TCR originated in a female donor with early-stage non-small cell lung cancer. Sequenced material: PBMCs, taken at follow-up. The CDR3 loop is CASTEYQGTDTQYF. In nucleotides, the CDR3 is TGTGCCAGTACCGAATACCAGGGAACAGATACGCAGTATTTT.